Sequencing of this T cell receptor (beta chain) was carried out in a study of T cells in severe cutaneous drug reactions. Looking at the study overall: Patients were recruited from Taiwan, Thailand and Europe between the early 2010s and the late 2010s.

The donors had carbamazepine-induced Stevens-Johnson syndrome or toxic epidermal necrolysis. Libraries were made by iRepertoire multiplex PCR with TCR subtype-specific primers for bulk and single-cell sequencing. Multiplex PCR targeting V, D and J genes made bulk TCR beta libraries. TCRdb reanalyzed the multiplex PCR reads, giving one entry per CDR3 protein sequence and no DNA. The sample totals tens of thousands of distinct CDR3 sequences. This receptor was obtained from a human donor with toxic epidermal necrolysis, a severe cutaneous drug reaction. Sequencing was carried out using PBMCs.

CDR3: CASSQYAAYNEQFF. The rearrangement uses TRBV4-1 and TRBJ2-1. Germline V CDR1 and CDR2: MGHRA, YSYEKL. The CDR3 spans 14 residues.